This T cell receptor beta chain emerged from a study of spatial heterogeneity in lung cancer. Background on the study: On average, each unique TCR and UMI combination appeared more than ten times in raw reads.

Relative to its sample, this clonotype is medium-sized. A distinct unique molecular identifier was carried by each TCR cDNA molecule. TCRdb re-analysed the 5' RACE reads in MiXCR, keeping a single row per CDR3 protein. The sample has approximately 12,000 distinct CDR3 sequences, roughly an eighth seen once. The germline V gene encodes CDR1 SQVTM and CDR2 ANQGSEA. The CDR3 totals 15 residues. V trimming: 7 bases; J trimming: 4 bases; junction bases outside the gene matches: 12. Time point defined: sample taken at primary tumor resection. Tumor, nontumor lung or frozen PBMC supplied whole RNA, sequenced without sorting.

The sequence was collected from a female donor with early-stage non-small cell lung cancer. The genes are TRBV29-1 and TRBJ2-3, with 9 bases that match TRBD2. The material was PBMCs, obtained at surgery. CDR3 amino acids: CSAHLSGRIADTQYF. CDR3 bases: TGCAGCGCCCATTTGAGCGGGAGGATCGCAGATACGCAGTATTTT.